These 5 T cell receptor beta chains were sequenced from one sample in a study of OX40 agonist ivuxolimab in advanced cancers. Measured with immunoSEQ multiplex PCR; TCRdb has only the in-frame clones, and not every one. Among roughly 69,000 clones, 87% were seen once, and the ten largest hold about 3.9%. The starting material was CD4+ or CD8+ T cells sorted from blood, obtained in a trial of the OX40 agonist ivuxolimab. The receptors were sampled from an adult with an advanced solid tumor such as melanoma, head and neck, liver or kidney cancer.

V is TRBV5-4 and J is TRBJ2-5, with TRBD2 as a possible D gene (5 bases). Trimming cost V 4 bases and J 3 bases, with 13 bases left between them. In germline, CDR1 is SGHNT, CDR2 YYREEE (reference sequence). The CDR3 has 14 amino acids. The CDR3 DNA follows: TGTGCCAGCAGCCGTCGACTAACGGAAGAGACCCAGTACTTC. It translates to CASSRRLTEETQYF.

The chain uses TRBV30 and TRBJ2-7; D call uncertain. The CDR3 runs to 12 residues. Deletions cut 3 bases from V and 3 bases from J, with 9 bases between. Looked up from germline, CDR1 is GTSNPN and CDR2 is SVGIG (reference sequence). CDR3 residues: CAWSVTGYEQYF. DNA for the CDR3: TGTGCCTGGAGCGTGACTGGCTACGAGCAGTACTTC.

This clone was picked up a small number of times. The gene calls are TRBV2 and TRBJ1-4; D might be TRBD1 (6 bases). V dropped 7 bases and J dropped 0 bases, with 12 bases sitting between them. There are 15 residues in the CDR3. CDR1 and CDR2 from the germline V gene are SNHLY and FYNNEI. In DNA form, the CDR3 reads TGTGCCAGCACGCGGCAGGGGACAACTAATGAAAAACTGTTTTTT. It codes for CASTRQGTTNEKLFF.

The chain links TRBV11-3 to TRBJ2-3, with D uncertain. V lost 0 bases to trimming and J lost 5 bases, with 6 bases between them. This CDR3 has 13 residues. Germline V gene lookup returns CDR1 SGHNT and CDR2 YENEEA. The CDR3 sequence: CASSLDPGDTQYF. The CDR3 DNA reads TGTGCCAGCAGCTTAGATCCAGGAGATACGCAGTATTTT.

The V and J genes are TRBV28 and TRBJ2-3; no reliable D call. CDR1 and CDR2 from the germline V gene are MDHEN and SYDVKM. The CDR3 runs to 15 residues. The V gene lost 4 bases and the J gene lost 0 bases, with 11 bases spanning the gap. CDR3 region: CASSSPVGSTDTQYF. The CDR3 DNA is TGTGCCAGCAGTTCCCCCGTGGGCAGCACAGATACGCAGTATTTT.